The next 27 T cell receptor beta chains were all read from a single sample in a study of cytomegalovirus exposure and HLA in healthy donors. Amplification used 60 Vbeta primers and 13 Jbeta primers. Only in-frame clones appear in the TCRdb table, and some are missing; sequencing was by immunoSEQ multiplex PCR. This table holds around 140,000 clones, 75% to 85% found once. The sequencing sample was made of PBMCs. Receptors originate from a woman between 50 and 59 years old in good health and CMV-seropositive.

The chain employs TRBV10-1 and TRBJ2-3; no clear D. V gave up 4 bases and J gave up 2 bases, with 10 bases separating them. Germline V gives CDR1 WNHNN, CDR2 SYGVQD (reference sequence). The CDR3 is 14 residues long. The CDR3 region is CASSANLYTDTQYF. The CDR3 DNA sequence: TGCGCCAGCAGTGCGAACTTATACACAGATACGCAGTATTTT.

This chain links TRBV28 with TRBJ2-7, with 7 bases identical to TRBD1. Germline trimming cut 1 base from V and 2 bases from J; bases unmatched to any gene: 23. Looked up from germline, CDR1 is MDHEN and CDR2 is SYDVKM. The CDR3 covers 21 residues. The CDR3 DNA sequence: TGTGCCAGCAGTTTATTGATTGGGACAGAAGTTGCGATGGTGACTACCTACGAGCAGTACTTC. Residues: CASSLLIGTEVAMVTTYEQYF.

This chain joins TRBV5-5 and TRBJ1-1; the match to TRBD1 covers 7 bases. CDR1 and CDR2 (germline): SGHKS, YYEKEE (reference sequence). V dropped 4 bases and J dropped 6; count of bases not matched to a gene: 3. The CDR3 loop spans 12 amino acids. Here the CDR3 DNA reads TGTGCCAGCAGCGACAGGGCGGCTGAAGCTTTCTTT. Translated, it gives CASSDRAAEAFF.

V gene TRBV27 combines with J gene TRBJ1-5, with 7 bases lining up with TRBD1. CDR3 length equals 17 residues. Germline trimming cut 5 bases from V and 5 bases from J; bases unmatched to any gene: 15. The germline gives CDR1 MNHEY, CDR2 SMNVEV (reference sequence). CDR3 coding DNA: TGTGCCAGCAGTGACTTTCGGGATAAGGGGGCGGATCAGCCCCAGCATTTT. Amino acids: CASSDFRDKGADQPQHF.

The chain couples TRBV10-3 to TRBJ2-3, with D possibly matching TRBD1 (5 bases). This CDR3 contains 17 residues. V dropped 2 bases and J dropped 2 bases, with 17 bases sitting between them. Looked up from germline, CDR1 is ENHRY and CDR2 is SYGVKD. CDR3: CAISEPNDSTHTDTQYF. In DNA form, the CDR3 reads TGTGCCATCAGTGAGCCCAACGACAGTACCCACACAGATACGCAGTATTTT.

V gene TRBV5-1 combines with J gene TRBJ2-2; 8 positions agree with TRBD1. This CDR3 has 16 residues. After removal of 7 bases from V and 8 bases from J, the junction contained 16 bases not matched to a gene. The germline CDR1 and CDR2 sequences are SGHRS and YFSETQ. The CDR3 protein is CASRREWGQEKGELFF. Written as DNA, the CDR3 is TGCGCCAGCCGGCGGGAATGGGGACAGGAGAAGGGGGAGCTGTTTTTT.

The rearrangement joins TRBV15 to TRBJ2-6; D remains unclear. The germline gives CDR1 LNHNV, CDR2 YYDKDF (reference sequence). The CDR3 runs 14 residues. The germline V and J ends were trimmed by 0 bases and 4 bases, with 4 bases remaining between them. For the CDR3, the DNA is TGTGCCACCAGCAGAGATCGGGGGGCCAACGTCCTGACTTTC. Protein: CATSRDRGANVLTF.

The chain has TRBV6-6 and TRBJ1-6; 10 nucleotides agree with TRBD1. Unmatched junction bases numbered 3, after V lost 6 bases and J lost 7 bases. The CDR3 runs 14 residues. The germline gives CDR1 MNHNY, CDR2 SVGAGI (reference sequence). In DNA form, the CDR3 reads TGTGCCAGCAGGGTGGGACAGGGGAATTCACCCCTCCACTTT. This sequence encodes CASRVGQGNSPLHF.

This sequence joins TRBV29-1 and TRBJ2-5; no definite D call. The CDR3 runs 10 residues. Germline lookup yields CDR1 SQVTM and CDR2 ANQGSEA. Trimming took 6 bases from V and 5 from J, leaving 7 bases between them. This CDR3 is CSVAWETQYF. The CDR3 DNA follows: TGCAGCGTAGCTTGGGAGACCCAGTACTTC.

About this clone itself: One end of the junction varies from germline; a read error may be responsible. The chain carries TRBV11-3 and TRBJ2-7, with TRBD2 matching 13 bases. Germline CDR1 reads SGHNT; CDR2 reads YENEEA. The CDR3 loop spans 14 amino acids. The CDR3 sequence: CASSLGTSGSPVSF. Here the CDR3 DNA reads TGTGCCAGCAGCTTAGGGACTAGCGGGAGCCCGGTGTCCTTC.

In the case of this clone: The junction departs from the called germline gene at one end, perhaps through a read error. The genes are TRBV5-1 and TRBJ2-4; 8 bases are shared with TRBD1. Germline loops: CDR1 SGHRS, CDR2 YFSETQ. CDR3 length equals 16 residues. CDR3 bases: TGCGCCAGCAGCCCGTTCCAGGGGGCTGCGATAAACAGTCAGTACTTC. Translating it yields CASSPFQGAAINSQYF.

The rearrangement links TRBV7-9 to TRBJ1-2; TRBD1 agrees at 9 bases. CDR1 SEHNR and CDR2 FQNEAQ come from the germline V gene (reference sequence). V shed 5 bases, J shed 0 bases, and the junction held 10 bases outside the gene matches. This CDR3 region has 17 residues. CDR3 sequence reads: CASSSAGQGLSNYGYTF. DNA for the CDR3: TGTGCCAGCAGCAGCGCCGGACAGGGGTTATCTAACTATGGCTACACCTTC. Using reference TRBV7-9 and TRBJ1-2 for the parts outside the CDR3, the full variable domain is DTGVSQNPRHKITKRGQNVTFRCDPISEHNRLYWYRQTLGQGPEFLTYFQNEAQLEKSRLLSDRFSAERPKGSFSTLEIQRTEQGDSAMYLCASSSAGQGLSNYGYTFGSGTRLTVV.

The chain is built from TRBV6-5 and TRBJ2-7; D remains ambiguous. V was cut by 6 bases and J by 0 bases, with 12 bases left in between. This CDR3 contains 14 residues. Germline CDR1 reads MNHEY; CDR2 reads SVGAGI. CDR3 in DNA: TGTGCCAGCAGCCAGACCTGGAGCTCCTACGAGCAGTACTTC. This gives the protein CASSQTWSSYEQYF.

The chain combines TRBV11-1 with TRBJ1-2; TRBD1 agrees at 8 bases. Trimming cost V 5 bases and J 6 bases; bases outside gene matches: 8. Germline V gene lookup returns CDR1 SGHAT and CDR2 FQDESV (reference sequence). The CDR3 is 14 residues long. The chain's CDR3 is CASSRPGTGHGYTF. For the CDR3, the DNA is TGTGCCAGCAGCCGTCCCGGGACAGGTCATGGCTACACCTTC.

The chain carries TRBV27 and TRBJ2-1; possible D gene TRBD1, 6 bases. The CDR3 consists of 13 residues. Germline V gene data show CDR1 as MNHEY and CDR2 as SMNVEV (reference sequence). The V gene lost 3 bases and the J gene lost 10 bases, with 13 bases spanning the gap. DNA of the CDR3: TGTGCCAGCAGTTTCCTACAGGGAGACGAGCAGTTCTTC. Amino acids: CASSFLQGDEQFF.

The genes are TRBV5-1 and TRBJ2-1; D is possibly TRBD2 (6 bases). V lost 5 bases and J 0 bases, leaving 12 bases between the germline ends. From germline, CDR1 is SGHRS and CDR2 YFSETQ. The CDR3 runs to 15 residues. The CDR3 DNA reads TGCGCCAGCAGTTGGGGGGAGAGCTCCTACAATGAGCAGTTCTTC. Its translation is CASSWGESSYNEQFF.

The chain joins TRBV5-1 to TRBJ1-1, with D perhaps matching TRBD1 (5 bases). The CDR3 totals 15 residues. Per germline, CDR1 SGHRS and CDR2 YFSETQ. The germline V and J ends were trimmed by 0 bases and 6 bases, with 15 bases remaining between them. The CDR3 nucleotides are TGCGCCAGCAGCTTGGTGGGGGGAAAGGGCGCTGAAGCTTTCTTT. It translates to CASSLVGGKGAEAFF. Full variable domain (outside the CDR3, taken from reference TRBV5-1 and TRBJ1-1): KAGVTQTPRYLIKTRGQQVTLSCSPISGHRSVSWYQQTPGQGLQFLFEYFSETQRNKGNFPGRFSGRQFSNSRSEMNVSTLELGDSALYLCASSLVGGKGAEAFFGQGTRLTVV.

CDR3 DNA: TGTGCCCCCTCCGGGACTAGCAACAATGAGCAGTTCTTC. Protein sequence: CAPSGTSNNEQFF. This chain links TRBV6-6 with TRBJ2-1, with TRBD2 matching 9 bases. V shed 11 bases and J 5 bases; nucleotides not matched to a gene: 7. The CDR3 consists of 13 residues. Germline CDR1 reads MNHNY; CDR2 reads SVGAGI (reference sequence).

In regard to this clone: The sample contains more than one DNA sequence encoding this CDR3. V and J are TRBV27 and TRBJ2-7; D perhaps matches TRBD1 (6 bases). Trimming shortened V by 2 bases and J by 4 bases, and 9 bases separated the two germline ends. CDR3 length: 13 residues. Looked up from germline, CDR1 is MNHEY and CDR2 is SMNVEV (reference sequence). The CDR3 DNA follows: TGTGCCAGCAGTTTAAGGGGGTCGTACGAGCAGTACTTC. Translation: CASSLRGSYEQYF.

The rearrangement joins TRBV11-2 to TRBJ1-1, with unresolved D. The V and J ends lost 2 bases and 5 bases respectively, with 12 bases between them. The germline gives CDR1 SGHAT, CDR2 FQNNGV. The CDR3 runs to 14 residues. The chain's CDR3 is CASSLMPAGTEAFF. As DNA, the CDR3 is TGTGCCAGCAGCTTAATGCCGGCGGGGACTGAAGCTTTCTTT. The full variable domain, completed using reference TRBV11-2 and TRBJ1-1, is EAGVAQSPRYKIIEKRQSVAFWCNPISGHATLYWYQQILGQGPKLLIQFQNNGVVDDSQLPKDRFSAERLKGVDSTLKIQPAKLEDSAVYLCASSLMPAGTEAFFGQGTRLTVV.

The chain recombines TRBV6-1 with TRBJ2-1, with D uncertain. Germline CDR1 and CDR2: MNHNS and SASEGT. This CDR3 has 12 residues. CDR3 sequence (DNA): TGTGCTATAATTCCCTCCTACAATGAGCAGTTCTTC. Encoded protein: CAIIPSYNEQFF.

This clone was seen a few times. The chain carries TRBV5-1 and TRBJ1-4; the D gene is possibly TRBD1 (5 bases). CDR3 length: 13 residues. V lost 1 base and J 6 bases, leaving 7 bases between the germline ends. Germline CDR1 reads SGHRS; CDR2 reads YFSETQ. CDR3 nucleotides: TGCGCCAGCAGCTTGCCGGGGGATGAAAAACTGTTTTTT. This gives the protein CASSLPGDEKLFF.

The rearrangement joins TRBV7-2 to TRBJ1-1; D is possibly TRBD1 (5 bases). The CDR3 sequence is 15 residues long. The germline gives CDR1 SGHTA, CDR2 FQGNSA. Deletions cut 3 bases from V and 2 bases from J, with 13 bases between. CDR3 sequence reads: CASSLRGRENTEAFF. CDR3 nucleotides: TGTGCCAGCAGCTTGCGGGGGAGGGAAAACACTGAAGCTTTCTTT.

This chain connects TRBV19 to TRBJ1-1, with D possibly TRBD1 on 5 matching bases. This CDR3 is 14 amino acids long. Germline CDR1 reads LNHDA; CDR2 reads SQIVND (reference sequence). The V end lost 6 bases, the J end lost 2 bases, and 13 bases lay between the germline ends. CDR3 residues: CASRTTVDNTEAFF. CDR3 nucleotide sequence: TGTGCCAGTAGGACGACAGTTGACAACACTGAAGCTTTCTTT. Variable domain in full (rest from reference TRBV19 and TRBJ1-1): DGGITQSPKYLFRKEGQNVTLSCEQNLNHDAMYWYRQDPGQGLRLIYYSQIVNDFQKGDIAEGYSVSREKKESFPLTVTSAQKNPTAFYLCASRTTVDNTEAFFGQGTRLTVV.

The chain recombines TRBV9 with TRBJ1-2; 7 bases line up with TRBD1. The CDR3 consists of 14 residues. Unmatched junction bases numbered 8, after V lost 3 bases and J lost 6 bases. Germline V gene lookup returns CDR1 SGDLS and CDR2 YYNGEE. Here the CDR3 reads CASSDFDRAHGYTF. In DNA, the CDR3 is TGTGCCAGCAGCGACTTTGACAGGGCCCATGGCTACACCTTC. The variable domain in full, completed from reference TRBV9 and TRBJ1-2, reads DSGVTQTPKHLITATGQRVTLRCSPRSGDLSVYWYQQSLDQGLQFLIQYYNGEERAKGNILERFSAQQFPDLHSELNLSSLELGDSALYFCASSDFDRAHGYTFGSGTRLTVV.

V and J are TRBV7-9 and TRBJ1-2; a weak D match, TRBD1 (5 bases). Germline V gene data show CDR1 as SEHNR and CDR2 as FQNEAQ (reference sequence). CDR3 length: 13 residues. V lost 2 bases to trimming and J lost 6 bases, with 10 bases between them. The CDR3 here is CASSLQGIDGYTF. CDR3 coding DNA: TGTGCCAGCAGCTTACAGGGAATTGATGGCTACACCTTC.

Note on this clone: The identical CDR3 is also encoded by other nucleotide sequences in the sample. CDR3 region: CASSVSSGSTDTQYF. The CDR3 DNA follows: TGCGCCAGCAGCGTCTCGTCGGGAAGCACAGATACGCAGTATTTT. The chain uses TRBV5-1 and TRBJ2-3; TRBD2 might be the D (5 bases). There are 15 residues in the CDR3. Trimming shortened V by 4 bases and J by 0 bases, and 12 bases separated the two germline ends. Germline-derived CDR1 and CDR2 are SGHRS and YFSETQ.